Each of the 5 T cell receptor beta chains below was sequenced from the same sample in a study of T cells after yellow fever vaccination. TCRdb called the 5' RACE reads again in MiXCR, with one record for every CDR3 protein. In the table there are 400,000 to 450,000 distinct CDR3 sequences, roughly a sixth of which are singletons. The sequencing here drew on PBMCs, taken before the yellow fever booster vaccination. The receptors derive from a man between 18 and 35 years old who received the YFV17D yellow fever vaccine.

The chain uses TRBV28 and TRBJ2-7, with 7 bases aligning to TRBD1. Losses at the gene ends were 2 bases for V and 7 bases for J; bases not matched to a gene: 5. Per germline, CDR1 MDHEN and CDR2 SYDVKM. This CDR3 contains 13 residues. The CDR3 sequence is CASSLGTVREQYF. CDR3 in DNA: TGTGCCAGCAGTTTAGGGACAGTTCGTGAGCAGTACTTC.

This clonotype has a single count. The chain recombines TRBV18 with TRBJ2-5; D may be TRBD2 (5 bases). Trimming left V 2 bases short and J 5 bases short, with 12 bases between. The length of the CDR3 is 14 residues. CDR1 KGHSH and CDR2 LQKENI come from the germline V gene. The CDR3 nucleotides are TGTGCCAGCTCACCAGGTGGACTGCTGGAGACCCAGTACTTC. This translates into CASSPGGLLETQYF.

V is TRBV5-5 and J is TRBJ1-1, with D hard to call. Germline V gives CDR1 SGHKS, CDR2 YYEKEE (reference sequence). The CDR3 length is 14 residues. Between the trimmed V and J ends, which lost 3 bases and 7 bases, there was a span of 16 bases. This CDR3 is CASSSAVSRIEAFF. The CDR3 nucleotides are TGTGCCAGCAGCTCAGCCGTATCTCGAATTGAAGCTTTCTTT.

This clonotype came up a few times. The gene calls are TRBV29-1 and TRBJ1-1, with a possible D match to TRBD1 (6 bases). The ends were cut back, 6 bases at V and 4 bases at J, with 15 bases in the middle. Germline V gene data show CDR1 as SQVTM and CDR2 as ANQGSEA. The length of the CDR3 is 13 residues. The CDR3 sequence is CSVAGAGGTEAFF. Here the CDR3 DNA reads TGCAGCGTCGCAGGGGCCGGAGGCACTGAAGCTTTCTTT.

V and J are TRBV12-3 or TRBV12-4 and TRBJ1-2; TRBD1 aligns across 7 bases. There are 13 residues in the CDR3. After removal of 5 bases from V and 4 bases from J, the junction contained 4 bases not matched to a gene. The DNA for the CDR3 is TGTGCCAGCAGTGGGGACAGCATCTATGGCTACACCTTC. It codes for CASSGDSIYGYTF.